This TCR beta chain emerged from a study of response to subunit inactivated influenza vaccine. This clonotype was seen more than once but under ten times. The antigen is undetermined. This CDR3 contains 15 residues. The germline gives CDR1 GTSNPN, CDR2 SVGIG (reference sequence). Unmatched junction bases numbered 7, after V lost 2 bases and J lost 0 bases. Notes on the study in general: Authors suggested that a seasonal influenza vaccination recruits few new T cells each time.

Each CDR3 protein is one row after TCRdb ran MiXCR on the RT-PCR reads. This sample has about 700,000 distinct CDR3 sequences, with roughly 13% found just once. This TCR came from a man aged 45-60 years who received an inactivated influenza vaccine. This specimen was PBMCs from blood, taken around 14 days before vaccination. J is TRBJ2-7 and V is TRBV30; 7 positions agree with TRBD1. The CDR3 DNA reads as TGTGCCTGGAGTTACAGGGGCGGGCTCTCCTACGAGCAGTACTTC. Translated: CAWSYRGGLSYEQYF.